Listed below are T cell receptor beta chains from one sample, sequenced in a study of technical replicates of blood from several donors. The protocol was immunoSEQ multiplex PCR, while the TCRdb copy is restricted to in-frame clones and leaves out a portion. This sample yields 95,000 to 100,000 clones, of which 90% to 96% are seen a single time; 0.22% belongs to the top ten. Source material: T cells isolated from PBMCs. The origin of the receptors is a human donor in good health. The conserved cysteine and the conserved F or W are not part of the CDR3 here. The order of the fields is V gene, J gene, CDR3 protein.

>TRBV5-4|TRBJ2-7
ASSVDIFYEQY
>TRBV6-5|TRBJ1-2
ASSYLSGYGYT
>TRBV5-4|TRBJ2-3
ASTTGTSGKDTQY
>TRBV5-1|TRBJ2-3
ASSRGQGGTDTQY
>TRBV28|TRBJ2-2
AGGPWARNGELF
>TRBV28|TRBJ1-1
ASSFELKAF
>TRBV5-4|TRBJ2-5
ASSLTDQETQY
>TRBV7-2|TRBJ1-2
ASSLYSDRAYGYT
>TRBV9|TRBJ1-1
ASSSLAGNTEAF
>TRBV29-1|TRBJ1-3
SVGGGNTIY
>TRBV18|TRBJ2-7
ASSPGTGPYEQY
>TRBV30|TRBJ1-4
AWRVLDRVIDEKLF
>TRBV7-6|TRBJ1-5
ASSLEQGARGNQPQH
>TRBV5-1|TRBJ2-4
ATRPAPGLADFPAKNIQY
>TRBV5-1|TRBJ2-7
ASSPGTGGGYLAYEQY